This record looks at one TCR beta chain sequence and its context. What this receptor recognizes is not known. The input lacks base qualities; no much larger clone sits a single base away. The germline V gene (reference sequence) gives CDR1 as SEHNR and CDR2 as FQNEAQ. The CDR3 starts with the cysteine, ends with the phenylalanine, and has 15 residues. Just CDR3 DNA is preserved here, 45 bases in frame from base 1. Trimming leaves V shorter by 3 bases and J shorter by 7 bases, with the junction holding 4 bases beyond the gene matches. Genomic DNA underwent TCRB CDR3 sequencing using the immunoSEQ assay. The authors' analysis ran thus. Only productive TCRB rearrangements were included in the analyses. Clonality was expressed as a Shannon entropy-based productive clonality index, with each clone defined by a unique TCRB CDR3 sequence. To calculate repertoire overlap between two samples, the template counts of each clone were considered relative to each sample's total templates. Flow cytometry-measured V-gene usage correlated with V-gene usage from TCRB sequencing, with a Spearman r of approximately 0.55. TCRdb limited this immuneACCESS table to in-frame rearrangements with V and J called. A share of clones is missing; checked studies link under half to unresolved V genes, and the rest is unexplained. V, J and clone size are those of that table, while D and trimming were read from the DNA. The sample data list roughly 25,000 clones, and under 75% of these were observed just once. 9.5% to 10% of the sample is taken by the ten largest.

This record belongs to a study of somatic mutations in cytotoxic T cells in rheumatoid arthritis (dated by TCRdb to the late 2010s). Some background on the complete study: Sorted V beta1+ cells also underwent TCRB sequencing, and some V beta antibody-stained T-cell populations were flow-sorted at nearly 100% purity on a FACSAria II or Sony SH800. In newly diagnosed rheumatoid arthritis without treatment, the study examined if expanded CD8+ T-cell clones harbor somatic mutations, relying on TCRB deep sequencing to characterize clonality. A total of around 62 rheumatoid arthritis patients and roughly 18 healthy controls underwent TCRB deep sequencing. The median ages of the patient and control groups were essentially identical.

Overall results and qualifications from the work: An increase of CD8+ clonality with age was seen in patients (Spearman r ≈ 0.5) but not in healthy controls. There was no significant difference in CD8+ T-cell clonality between rheumatoid arthritis patients and age-matched healthy controls. It was unknown which antigens the expanded CD8+ clones targeted, and their absence from virus-specific databases did not exclude viral specificity. The finding that TRBV07 was slightly underrepresented in patients was left unadjusted for multiple comparisons. The largest CD8+ clone made up more than 20% of CD8+ cells in about an eighth of the roughly 60 patients, and blood and synovial fluid shared several identical CD8+ TCRB sequences.

Buffy coats from around 21 blood donors served as healthy controls, a group that was 55% female with a median age of approximately 61 years (range roughly 21-75). Positive magnetic bead selection on an AutoMACS was used to isolate CD4+ and CD8+ cells, with flow cytometry used to check purity. Isolation of peripheral blood mononuclear cells was done through Ficoll-Paque PLUS density gradient separation. DNA from CD4-enriched, CD8-enriched or PBMC samples was extracted using Nucleospin Tissue or Tissue XS kits and then quantified on a Qubit 2.0 fluorometer. This TCR was sampled from a woman aged 18-29 years in good health. Recombination joined TRBV7-9 with TRBJ1-4; TRBD1 aligns with 11 central bases. The source material was CD8+ T cells sorted from blood. The DNA sequence follows: TGTGCCAGCAGCTTGCCCGGGACAGGGGGTGAAAAACTGTTTTTT. Its translation reads: CASSLPGTGGEKLFF.